Listed below are T cell receptor beta chains from one sample, sequenced in a study of cytotoxic CD8 clonotypes in ibrutinib-treated CLL. Here immunoSEQ multiplex PCR was the method, and the copy in TCRdb shows in-frame clones only, minus some. The sample includes just over 200,000 clones, roughly three quarters seen only once; the top ten take 5.9%. The sample consisted of PBMCs, taken after 12 months of ibrutinib treatment. The receptor source for this set is a human donor with chronic lymphocytic leukemia. Both conserved end residues are part of each CDR3.

v_call: TRBV28; j_call: TRBJ2-7; cdr3_aa: CASSGGYEQYF
v_call: TRBV18; j_call: TRBJ1-5; cdr3_aa: CASSLPFRIGQPQHF
v_call: TRBV2; j_call: TRBJ2-1; cdr3_aa: CASPTSGGLNEQFF
v_call: TRBV20-1; j_call: TRBJ1-1; cdr3_aa: CTAGMNTEAFF
v_call: TRBV28; j_call: TRBJ2-7; cdr3_aa: CASRVPSSYEQYF
v_call: TRBV7-6; j_call: TRBJ1-1; cdr3_aa: CASSLEYRNTEAFF
v_call: TRBV7-9; j_call: TRBJ1-1; cdr3_aa: CASSLGGQGPAFF
v_call: TRBV5-1; j_call: TRBJ2-2; cdr3_aa: CASTAGVPSGELFF
v_call: TRBV7-2; j_call: TRBJ2-3; cdr3_aa: CASTDQRATDTQYF
v_call: TRBV7-2; j_call: TRBJ2-2; cdr3_aa: CASTLSGANTGELFF
v_call: TRBV27; j_call: TRBJ2-4; cdr3_aa: CASSLAGSGSQGNIQYF
v_call: TRBV30; j_call: TRBJ1-3; cdr3_aa: CAWKVGGGNTIYF
v_call: TRBV6-1; j_call: TRBJ1-1; cdr3_aa: CASSLQGNTEAFF
v_call: TRBV6-4; j_call: TRBJ1-6; cdr3_aa: CASSGGGQSPLHF
v_call: TRBV6-4; j_call: TRBJ1-2; cdr3_aa: CASRKSGGDF
v_call: TRBV6-5; j_call: TRBJ2-7; cdr3_aa: CASSYLGREQYF
v_call: TRBV5-8; j_call: TRBJ1-2; cdr3_aa: CASSLNLGSGYTF
v_call: TRBV27; j_call: TRBJ2-5; cdr3_aa: CASSFYEVYRETQYF
v_call: TRBV7-2; j_call: TRBJ2-7; cdr3_aa: CASSLTQAMGNEQYF
v_call: TRBV6-5; j_call: TRBJ1-6; cdr3_aa: CASSRGSSYNSPLHF
v_call: TRBV15; j_call: TRBJ1-1; cdr3_aa: CATSRDLAGGRNTEAFF
v_call: TRBV4-3; j_call: TRBJ2-3; cdr3_aa: CASSRKPGQGASTDTQYF
v_call: TRBV7-2; j_call: TRBJ1-4; cdr3_aa: CASSFAGHDEKLFF